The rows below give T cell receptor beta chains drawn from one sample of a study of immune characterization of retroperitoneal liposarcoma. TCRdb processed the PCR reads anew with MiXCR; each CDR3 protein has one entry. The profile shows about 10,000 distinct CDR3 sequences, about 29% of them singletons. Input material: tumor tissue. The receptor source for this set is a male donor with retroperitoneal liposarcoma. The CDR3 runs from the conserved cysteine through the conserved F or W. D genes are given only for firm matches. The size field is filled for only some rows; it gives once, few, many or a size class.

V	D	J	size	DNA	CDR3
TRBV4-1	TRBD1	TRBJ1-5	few	TGCGCCAGCAGCCAACTGACAGGGGGCAATCAGCCCCAGCATTTT	CASSQLTGGNQPQHF
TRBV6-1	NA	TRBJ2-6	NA	TGTGCCAGCAGTCACCCCGATGTCTCTGGGGCCAACGTCCTGACTTTC	CASSHPDVSGANVLTF
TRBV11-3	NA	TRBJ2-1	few	TGTGCCAGCAGGGCCGAGGGTGCCTCCTACAATGAGCAGTTCTTC	CASRAEGASYNEQFF
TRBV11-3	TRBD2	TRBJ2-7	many	TGTGCCAGCAGCTCACCGGGGGGGCTCACGGGCGAGCAGTACTTC	CASSSPGGLTGEQYF
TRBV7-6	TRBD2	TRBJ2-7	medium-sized	TGTGCCAGCAGCCCAAGTGGCGGGAGTCTCTCCTACGAGCAGTACTTC	CASSPSGGSLSYEQYF
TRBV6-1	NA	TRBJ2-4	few	TGTGCCAGCAGTGCCCGGATGGGAGCCAAAAACATTCAGTACTTC	CASSARMGAKNIQYF
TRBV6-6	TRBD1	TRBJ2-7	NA	TGTGCCAGCAGTTACGGACAGGGTCACTACAATGAGCAGTACTTC	CASSYGQGHYNEQYF
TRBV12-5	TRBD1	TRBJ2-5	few	TGTGCTAGTGGTTACACCGACAGGGGAGAGACCCAGTACTTC	CASGYTDRGETQYF
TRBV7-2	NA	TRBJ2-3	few	TGTGCCAGCAGCTTAGCGTTCAACACAGATACGCAGTATTTT	CASSLAFNTDTQYF
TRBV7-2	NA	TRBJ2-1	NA	TGTGCCAGCAGCTTAGCCCCAGAGACCCAGTTCTTC	CASSLAPETQFF
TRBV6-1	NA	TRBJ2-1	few	TGTGCCAGCAGTTGGGGAACCAAGGCTAGGAATGAGCAGTTCTTC	CASSWGTKARNEQFF
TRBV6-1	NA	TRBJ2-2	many	TGTGCCAGCAGTGAAAGGGGCGGGGCCACCGGGGAGCTGTTTTTT	CASSERGGATGELFF
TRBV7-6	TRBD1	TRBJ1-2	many	TGTGCCACCCATGAGTTTGACAGGGTGGAAGGAGATGGCTACACCTTC	CATHEFDRVEGDGYTF
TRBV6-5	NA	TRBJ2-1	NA	TGTGCCAGCAGTTACTCGCGAGGGACCGAGCAGTTCTTC	CASSYSRGTEQFF
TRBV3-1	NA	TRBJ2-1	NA	TGTGCCAGCAGCCATGGAACTAGTTTCCCCCGCGAGCAGTTCTTC	CASSHGTSFPREQFF
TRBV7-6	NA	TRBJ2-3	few	TGTGCCAGCAGCCCGGACAGTCCAGATACGCAGTATTTT	CASSPDSPDTQYF
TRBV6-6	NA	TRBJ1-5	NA	TGTGCCAGCACCAAAATCCGTGGCGGGAATCAGCCCCAGCATTTT	CASTKIRGGNQPQHF
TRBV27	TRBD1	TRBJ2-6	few	TGTGCCAGCAGTCCGGGACAGGGACTAATTACTGGGGCCAACGTCCTGACTTTC	CASSPGQGLITGANVLTF
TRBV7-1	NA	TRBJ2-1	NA	TGTGCCAGCAGCCCCCCCGGGTCCTCATCCAATGAGCAGTTCTTC	CASSPPGSSSNEQFF
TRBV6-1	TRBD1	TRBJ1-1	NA	TGTGCCCTTAGGACAGGGACGGTCACTGAAGCTTTCTTT	CALRTGTVTEAFF
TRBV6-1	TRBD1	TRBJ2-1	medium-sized	TGTGCCAGCATTGGACAGGGAGCCTACGAGCAGTTCTTC	CASIGQGAYEQFF
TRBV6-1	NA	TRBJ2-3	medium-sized	TGTGCCAGCAGTGAAGGCACGGGGGCCTTTGCAGATACGCAGTATTTT	CASSEGTGAFADTQYF
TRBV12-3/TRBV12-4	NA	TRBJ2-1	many	TGTGCCAGCAGTTTTACGACAGACTACGAGCAGTTCTTC	CASSFTTDYEQFF
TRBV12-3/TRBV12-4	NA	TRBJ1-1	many	TGTGCCAGCAGTTTGACAGAATGGGCTGAAGCTTTCTTT	CASSLTEWAEAFF
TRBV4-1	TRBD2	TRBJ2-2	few	TGCGCCAGCAGCCAAGATTTAGTTTCGAGCGGGAGGGCCTCGGGCACCGGGGAGCTGTTTTTT	CASSQDLVSSGRASGTGELFF
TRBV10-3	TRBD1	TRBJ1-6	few	TGTGCCATCAGCCCCACAGGGGATAATAATTCACCCCTCCACTTT	CAISPTGDNNSPLHF
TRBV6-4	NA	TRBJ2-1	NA	TGTGCCAGCACAAGCCCTTACAATGAGCAGTTCTTC	CASTSPYNEQFF
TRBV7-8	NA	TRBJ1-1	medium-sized	TGTGCCAGCAGCCGGGACACAGATGAAGCTTTCTTT	CASSRDTDEAFF
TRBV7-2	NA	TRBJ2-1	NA	TGTGCCAGCAGCCTAGGGGGAGGGGCAAGGGGAGCCAAAAACATTCAGTTCTTC	CASSLGGGARGAKNIQFF
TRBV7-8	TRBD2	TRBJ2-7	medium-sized	TGTGCCAGCAGCTTAGCGGCTAGCGGGGGGATCTACGAGCAGTACTTC	CASSLAASGGIYEQYF
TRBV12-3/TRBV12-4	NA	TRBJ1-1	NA	TGTGCCAGCAGTTTAAAGGTAGGGGGGACTGAAGCTTTCTTT	CASSLKVGGTEAFF
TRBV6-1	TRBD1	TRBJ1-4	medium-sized	TGTGCCAGCGATGAGACAGGGCGGAATGAAAAACTGTTTTTT	CASDETGRNEKLFF
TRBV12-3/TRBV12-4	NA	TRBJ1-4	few	TGTGCCAGCACTACACAGGGTTGGTCCCACGAGGCTAATGAAAAACTGTTTTTT	CASTTQGWSHEANEKLFF
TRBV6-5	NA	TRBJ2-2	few	TGTGCCAGCTCCCCCACCTCCACCGGGGAGCTGTTTTTT	CASSPTSTGELFF
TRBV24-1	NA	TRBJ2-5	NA	TGTGCCACCAGCGGCACCCCACCCGTCCAAGAGACCCAGTACTTC	CATSGTPPVQETQYF
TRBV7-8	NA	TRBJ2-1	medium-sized	TGTGCCAGCAGCTTGGGACCAACTCCCACTGAGAAAGAGACCCAGTTCTTC	CASSLGPTPTEKETQFF
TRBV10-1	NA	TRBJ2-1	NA	TGCGCCAGCAGTGAGCTAGCCGAAGAGCAGTTCTTC	CASSELAEEQFF
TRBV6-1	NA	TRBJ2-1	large	TGTGCCAGCAGTCCACGGAGTCCACCCTACGAGCAGTTCTTC	CASSPRSPPYEQFF
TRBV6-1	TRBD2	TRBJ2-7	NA	TGTGCCAGCAGTTCTAGCGGGGGCTACAATGAGCAGTACTTC	CASSSSGGYNEQYF
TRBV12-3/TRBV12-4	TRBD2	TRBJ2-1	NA	TGTGCCAGCAGCCTGGGGGGGTGGGGGGAGCAGTTCTTC	CASSLGGWGEQFF
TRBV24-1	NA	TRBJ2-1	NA	TGTGCCACCAGCGGCACCCCACCCGTCCAAGAGACCCAGTTCTTC	CATSGTPPVQETQFF
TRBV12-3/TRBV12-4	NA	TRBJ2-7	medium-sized	TGTGCCAGCAGTTTAACACAATCCAGCGAGCAGTACTTC	CASSLTQSSEQYF
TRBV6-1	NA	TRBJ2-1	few	TGTGCCAGCAGCTACCATATCAAAGAGACCCAGTTCTTC	CASSYHIKETQFF
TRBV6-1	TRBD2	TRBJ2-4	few	TGTGCCAGCAGTTCCCGGGGAGCGGGAGGCGTACGAGCCAAAAACATTCAGTACTTC	CASSSRGAGGVRAKNIQYF
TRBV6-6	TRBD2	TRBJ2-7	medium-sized	TGTGCCAGCAGTTACTCGACCCCGGGCCGGGGGGGCTACGAGCAGTACTTC	CASSYSTPGRGGYEQYF
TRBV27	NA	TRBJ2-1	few	TGTGCCAGCAGTTTGACGGCCAACTCCTACGAGCAGTTCTTC	CASSLTANSYEQFF